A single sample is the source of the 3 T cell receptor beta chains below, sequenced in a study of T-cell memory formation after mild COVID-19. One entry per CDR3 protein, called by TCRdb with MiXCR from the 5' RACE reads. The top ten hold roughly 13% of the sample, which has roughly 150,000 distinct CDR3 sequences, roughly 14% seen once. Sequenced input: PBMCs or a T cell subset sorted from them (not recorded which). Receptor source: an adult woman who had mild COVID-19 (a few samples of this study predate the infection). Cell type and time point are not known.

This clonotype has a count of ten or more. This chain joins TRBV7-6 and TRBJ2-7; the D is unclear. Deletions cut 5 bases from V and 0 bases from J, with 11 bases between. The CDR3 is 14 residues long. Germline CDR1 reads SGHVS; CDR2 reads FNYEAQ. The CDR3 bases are TGTGCCAGCAGCGGCCAGGTATCCTCCTACGAGCAGTACTTC. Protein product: CASSGQVSSYEQYF.

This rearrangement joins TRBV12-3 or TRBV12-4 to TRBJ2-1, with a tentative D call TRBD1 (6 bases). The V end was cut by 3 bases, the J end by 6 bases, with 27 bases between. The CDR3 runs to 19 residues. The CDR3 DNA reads TGTGCCAGCAGTTTTCAACCCCTCCTGGGACACCCTGGGGGCAATGAGCAGTTCTTC. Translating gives CASSFQPLLGHPGGNEQFF.

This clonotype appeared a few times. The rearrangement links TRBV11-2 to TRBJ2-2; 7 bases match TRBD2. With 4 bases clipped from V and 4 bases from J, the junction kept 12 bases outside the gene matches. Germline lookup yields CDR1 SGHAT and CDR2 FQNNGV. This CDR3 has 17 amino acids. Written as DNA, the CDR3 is TGTGCCAGCAGCTACGGCCGGAGCGGGGCGGTCACCGGGGAGCTGTTTTTT. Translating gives CASSYGRSGAVTGELFF.